The rows below give T cell receptor beta chains drawn from one sample of a study of CD4 and CD8 cells across lung adenocarcinoma regions. TCRdb fed the PCR reads into MiXCR, producing one record per CDR3 protein. This table holds some 19,000 distinct CDR3 sequences, roughly 54% found once. The sample comprised CD8+ T cells from the center of a lung tumor. These receptors were obtained from a female donor with lung adenocarcinoma. The CD4 and CD8 labels of this study may be unreliable. Both conserved end residues are part of each CDR3. A D gene is named only where the DNA matches it firmly. A row's size may be missing; if present it is once, few, many or a size class.

J: TRBJ2-3; size: NA; V: TRBV6-5; D: NA; DNA: TGTGCCAGCAGTTACGGGGGGGCTTCCAAAGATATTCAGTATTTC; CDR3: CASSYGGASKDIQYF
J: TRBJ1-5; size: many; V: TRBV12-3/TRBV12-4; D: NA; DNA: TGTGCCAGCAGTTTTCAAGGGGATCAGCCCCAGCATTTT; CDR3: CASSFQGDQPQHF
J: TRBJ2-1; size: NA; V: TRBV7-2; D: NA; DNA: TGTGCCAGCAGCCGGCGAGGGTGGGGGGCCGGGGATGAGCAGTTCTTC; CDR3: CASSRRGWGAGDEQFF
J: TRBJ2-2; size: large; V: TRBV6-1; D: TRBD2; DNA: TGTGCCAGCAGCGGACTAGCGGGAAACACCGGGGAGCTGTTTTTT; CDR3: CASSGLAGNTGELFF
J: TRBJ2-1; size: many; V: TRBV6-4; D: TRBD1; DNA: TGTGCCAGCAGCTGGGGACAGGGGCTTCGCAATGAGCAGTTCTTC; CDR3: CASSWGQGLRNEQFF
J: TRBJ2-1; size: few; V: TRBV6-1; D: NA; DNA: TGTGCCAGCAGTCCACGTGAGACAGTCATCTACAATGAGCAGTTCTTC; CDR3: CASSPRETVIYNEQFF
J: TRBJ2-2; size: many; V: TRBV6-1; D: TRBD1; DNA: TGTGCCAGCAGTGTTGGTCGGGGACAGGGAGTCACCGGGGAGCTGTTTTTT; CDR3: CASSVGRGQGVTGELFF
J: TRBJ1-1; size: many; V: TRBV10-1; D: NA; DNA: TGCGCCAGCAGTGAGCTGACGAACACTGAAGCTTTCTTT; CDR3: CASSELTNTEAFF
J: TRBJ2-1; size: NA; V: TRBV6-1; D: NA; DNA: TGTGCCAGCATCGAAGGGGGACTCCAACCCTACAATGAGCAGTTCTTC; CDR3: CASIEGGLQPYNEQFF
J: TRBJ2-3; size: NA; V: TRBV28; D: NA; DNA: TGTGCCAGCAGTCTCCTAGTTAGTACGCAGTATTTT; CDR3: CASSLLVSTQYF
J: TRBJ1-1; size: many; V: TRBV6-1; D: NA; DNA: TGTGCCAGCAGTGAAAGGCTGAACACTGAAGCTTTCTTT; CDR3: CASSERLNTEAFF
J: TRBJ2-3; size: NA; V: TRBV6-5; D: TRBD2; DNA: TGTGCCAGCAGTTACGGGTTAGCGGGAGGCACAAATACTCAGTATTTC; CDR3: CASSYGLAGGTNTQYF
J: TRBJ2-3; size: NA; V: TRBV25-1; D: TRBD2; DNA: TGTGCCAGCAGTTTTAGCGGGAGCACAGATACGCAGTATTTT; CDR3: CASSFSGSTDTQYF
J: TRBJ1-5; size: NA; V: TRBV3-1; D: NA; DNA: TGTGCCAGCAGCCAAGATAGAGTAGGTCAGCCCCAGCATTTT; CDR3: CASSQDRVGQPQHF
J: TRBJ2-2; size: many; V: TRBV6-5; D: NA; DNA: TGTGCCAGCAGTTACGGGGTGGGGTTAAACACCGGGGAGCTGTTTTTT; CDR3: CASSYGVGLNTGELFF
J: TRBJ1-2; size: NA; V: TRBV12-3/TRBV12-4; D: TRBD1; DNA: TGTGCCAGCAGTTTCAGGGGGGGCGGTAACTATGGCTACACCTTC; CDR3: CASSFRGGGNYGYTF
J: TRBJ2-5; size: NA; V: TRBV10-3; D: TRBD1; DNA: TGTGCCATGGGTGAGGGGGCGCGTGACGAAGATACCCAGTACTTC; CDR3: CAMGEGARDEDTQYF
J: TRBJ2-7; size: many; V: TRBV7-8; D: TRBD1; DNA: TGTGCCAGCAACCCAATAGGGACAGGGAACGAGCAGTACTTC; CDR3: CASNPIGTGNEQYF
J: TRBJ2-5; size: few; V: TRBV20-1; D: NA; DNA: TGCAGTGCCCCTCCGTCAACGAGGGTAGGGGAGACCCAGTACTTC; CDR3: CSAPPSTRVGETQYF
J: TRBJ2-5; size: many; V: TRBV27; D: TRBD1; DNA: TGTGCCAGCAGTCTCTGGGACAGCCTAGAGACCCAGTACTTC; CDR3: CASSLWDSLETQYF
J: TRBJ1-2; size: NA; V: TRBV10-2; D: NA; DNA: TGCGCCAGCAGTGAAGGGCCAGGGAGAGGGTATGGCTACACCTTC; CDR3: CASSEGPGRGYGYTF
J: TRBJ2-1; size: NA; V: TRBV7-2; D: NA; DNA: TGTGCCAGCAGCTTCGGGCGGACCTACAATGAGCAGTTCTTC; CDR3: CASSFGRTYNEQFF
J: TRBJ2-1; size: few; V: TRBV6-1; D: TRBD2; DNA: TGTGCCAGCAGTGCCACTAGCGGAAACTACAATGAGCAGTTCTTC; CDR3: CASSATSGNYNEQFF
J: TRBJ2-3; size: once; V: TRBV28; D: TRBD2; DNA: TGTGCCAGGGGTTTAGCGGGCACCGACAAAGATACGCAGTACTTT; CDR3: CARGLAGTDKDTQYF
J: TRBJ2-2; size: NA; V: TRBV4-1; D: TRBD2; DNA: TGCGCCAGCAGCCAATACGAACGGGAGGTAACCGGGGAGCTGTTTTTT; CDR3: CASSQYEREVTGELFF
J: TRBJ1-5; size: once; V: TRBV10-2; D: TRBD1; DNA: TGCGCCAGCCAAAGGACAGGGGACCCCCATCAGCCCCAGCATTTT; CDR3: CASQRTGDPHQPQHF
J: TRBJ2-7; size: many; V: TRBV11-2; D: NA; DNA: TGTGCCAGCAGCTTAGTGGACGCCGCCTACGAGCAGTACTTC; CDR3: CASSLVDAAYEQYF
J: TRBJ2-4; size: NA; V: TRBV10-2; D: NA; DNA: TGCGCCAGCAGTGAACTGTGGGGGCAAGACATTCAGTACTTC; CDR3: CASSELWGQDIQYF
J: TRBJ2-5; size: NA; V: TRBV6-1; D: TRBD2; DNA: TGTGCCAGCAGTCTAGGGACTAGCGGGAGCAGGAAGACCCAGTACTTC; CDR3: CASSLGTSGSRKTQYF
J: TRBJ2-3; size: once; V: TRBV4-1; D: NA; DNA: TGCCGCAGCAGGGGGGTGTCATCCAAAAATACGCAGTATTTT; CDR3: CRSRGVSSKNTQYF
J: TRBJ1-2; size: NA; V: TRBV7-2; D: NA; DNA: TGTGCCAGCACTGGGTTAGAGGGAACGGACTATGGCTACACCTTC; CDR3: CASTGLEGTDYGYTF
J: TRBJ2-3; size: once; V: TRBV20-1; D: NA; DNA: TGCAGTGCTCCCCCTAGTGGCGGGGACCCCACAGATACGCAGTATTTT; CDR3: CSAPPSGGDPTDTQYF
J: TRBJ2-3; size: few; V: TRBV10-3; D: NA; DNA: TGTGCCAACAGTCCAGCCACAGATACGCAGTATTTT; CDR3: CANSPATDTQYF
J: TRBJ2-3; size: NA; V: TRBV20-1; D: TRBD1; DNA: TGCAGTGCTCCCCGCGACAGGGTGGCAGATACGCAGTATTTT; CDR3: CSAPRDRVADTQYF
J: TRBJ2-2; size: NA; V: TRBV14; D: NA; DNA: TGTGCCAGCAGCCCCGGGACTTGGACCGGGGAGCTGTTTTTT; CDR3: CASSPGTWTGELFF
J: TRBJ2-4; size: NA; V: TRBV27; D: NA; DNA: TGTGCGAGGCGGCGAGCCAAAAATACGCAGTACTTC; CDR3: CARRRAKNTQYF
J: TRBJ2-3; size: NA; V: TRBV6-2/TRBV6-3; D: NA; DNA: TGTGCCAGCAGTTCGGAGGGAGATACGCAGTATTTT; CDR3: CASSSEGDTQYF
J: TRBJ2-5; size: NA; V: TRBV3-1; D: NA; DNA: TGTGCCAGCAGCCAAGACCGGGAGACCCAGTACTTC; CDR3: CASSQDRETQYF
J: TRBJ2-3; size: NA; V: TRBV10-2; D: TRBD2; DNA: TGCGCCAGCAGTGAGGGGAGGGAGGCAGATACGCAGTATTTT; CDR3: CASSEGREADTQYF
J: TRBJ2-3; size: NA; V: TRBV6-1; D: NA; DNA: TGTGCCAGCAGTGCGGGGCTGGGAGCCGAAGATACTCAGTATTTT; CDR3: CASSAGLGAEDTQYF